Given below is one T cell receptor beta chain in context. These data come from a study of T cells in Graves' hyperthyroidism and ophthalmopathy. TCR beta CDR3 regions were amplified from RNA. In the first-round RT-PCR of the TCR CDR3, the HTBI primer set was used. In TCRdb, the multiplex PCR reads were re-called with MiXCR into one record per CDR3 protein. Of 650,000 to 850,000 distinct CDR3 sequences listed, roughly a sixth are singletons. Germline-derived CDR1 and CDR2 are SGHDN and FVKESK. The CDR3 covers 16 residues. V dropped 0 bases and J dropped 0 bases, with 9 bases sitting between them. Source material: blood. This receptor was identified in a woman aged 45-59 years with Graves' hyperthyroidism that later progressed to Graves' ophthalmopathy. The chain combines TRBV14 with TRBJ2-1, with a tentative D call TRBD2 (5 bases). The CDR3 DNA is TGTGCCAGCAGCCAAGATCTAGCTGTCTCCTACAATGAGCAGTTCTTC. It codes for CASSQDLAVSYNEQFF. The full variable domain, with the rest looked up from reference TRBV14 and TRBJ2-1, is EAGVTQFPSHSVIEKGQTVTLRCDPISGHDNLYWYRRVMGKEIKFLLHFVKESKQDESGMPNNRFLAERTGGTYSTLKVQPAELEDSGVYFCASSQDLAVSYNEQFFGPGTRLTVL.